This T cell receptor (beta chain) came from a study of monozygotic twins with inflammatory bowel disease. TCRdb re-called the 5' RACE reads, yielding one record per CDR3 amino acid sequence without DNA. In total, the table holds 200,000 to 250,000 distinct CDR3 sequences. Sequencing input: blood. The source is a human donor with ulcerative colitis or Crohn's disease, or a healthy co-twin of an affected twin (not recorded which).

This CDR3 is CASSNPGQTYEQYF. The genes are TRBV7-2 and TRBJ2-7; TCRdb indicates TRBD1, and absent DNA this call remains unverified. The CDR3 is 14 amino acids. Germline V CDR1 and CDR2: SGHTA, FQGNSA.